These T cell receptor beta chains were read from a single sample in a study of blood T cell repertoires in COVID-19. Assay: immunoSEQ multiplex PCR; the TCRdb copy retains only in-frame clones and omits some. The repertoire consists of hundreds of thousands of clones, with 87% occurring once and the leading ten covering about an eighth. Source material: peripheral blood. The receptor set was obtained from a woman between 18 and 29 years old who had recovered from COVID-19. Each CDR3 is given with its conserved first and last residue. A D gene is named only where the DNA matches it firmly. Expanded clones get a size class; other rows say once, few or many, or leave the size out.

J	size	D	V	CDR3	DNA
TRBJ2-3	-	TRBD1	TRBV23-1	CASSQWRDRDTDTQYF	TGCGCCAGCAGTCAATGGCGGGACAGGGACACAGATACGCAGTATTTT
TRBJ1-5	-	-	TRBV7-2	CASSPRAGDNQPQHF	TGTGCCAGCAGCCCGAGGGCGGGGGATAATCAGCCCCAGCATTTT
TRBJ2-1	-	-	TRBV28	CASSLSGSSYNEQFF	TGTGCCAGCAGTTTGTCTGGGAGCTCCTACAATGAGCAGTTCTTC
TRBJ2-7	-	-	TRBV30	CAWKTGYEQYF	TGTGCCTGGAAGACTGGCTACGAGCAGTACTTC
TRBJ2-2	-	-	TRBV9	CASSVRRAGTGELFF	TGTGCCAGCAGCGTCCGCAGGGCGGGGACCGGGGAGCTGTTTTTT
TRBJ2-7	-	TRBD2	TRBV30	CAWSFSSRRGSKYEQYF	TGTGCCTGGAGTTTCTCGTCGAGGCGCGGGAGTAAGTACGAGCAGTACTTC
TRBJ2-7	once	TRBD1	TRBV5-1	CASSLEIVGRGNYEQYF	TGCGCCAGCAGCTTGGAAATAGTGGGCAGGGGGAACTACGAGCAGTACTTC
TRBJ2-7	-	TRBD1	TRBV7-2	CASSPMGQSTYEQYF	TGTGCCAGCAGCCCGATGGGACAGTCGACCTACGAGCAGTACTTC
TRBJ2-1	once	-	TRBV11-3	CASSLVGGEQFF	TGTGCCAGCAGCTTAGTCGGGGGAGAGCAGTTCTTC
TRBJ2-7	-	TRBD1	TRBV7-2	CASSWGQGPYEQYF	TGTGCCAGCAGCTGGGGACAGGGGCCCTACGAGCAGTACTTC
TRBJ2-1	-	TRBD1	TRBV24-1	CATSPKGQSNEQFF	TGTGCCACCAGCCCGAAGGGACAGTCCAATGAGCAGTTCTTC
TRBJ1-1	-	-	TRBV5-1	CASSLVTGNTEAFF	TGCGCCAGCAGCTTAGTAACGGGAAACACTGAAGCTTTCTTT
TRBJ1-6	once	-	TRBV6-5	CASSRTWNSPLHF	TGTGCCAGCAGTCGGACTTGGAATTCACCCCTCCACTTT
TRBJ2-1	-	-	TRBV6-4	CASGEQFF	TGTGCCAGCGGCGAGCAGTTCTTC
TRBJ1-5	-	-	TRBV7-9	CASSRDNSNQPQHF	TGTGCCAGCAGCCGGGACAATAGCAATCAGCCCCAGCATTTT
TRBJ2-1	-	TRBD2	TRBV25-1	CASSDRRTSGSYNEQFF	TGTGCCAGCAGTGACCGCCGGACTAGCGGGAGTTACAATGAGCAGTTCTTC
TRBJ1-1	-	-	TRBV6-6	CASSRVPEAFF	TGTGCCAGCAGCAGGGTTCCTGAAGCTTTCTTT
TRBJ1-1	-	-	TRBV7-6	CASSLSVHLNTEAFF	TGTGCCAGCAGCTTAAGTGTACATCTGAACACTGAAGCTTTCTTT
TRBJ2-1	-	TRBD1	TRBV2	CASRDRGRPHEQFF	TGTGCCAGCAGAGACAGGGGGCGCCCCCATGAGCAGTTCTTC
TRBJ2-5	-	TRBD2	TRBV28	CASSRAGLGRETQYF	TGTGCCAGCAGTCGAGCCGGACTAGGGAGGGAGACCCAGTACTTC
TRBJ1-3	-	-	TRBV20-1	CSAPSGNTIYF	TGCAGTGCCCCTTCTGGAAACACCATATATTTT
TRBJ2-5	-	TRBD1	TRBV5-5	CASSYPPGQGRQETQYF	TGTGCCAGCAGCTATCCTCCCGGACAGGGAAGACAAGAGACCCAGTACTTC
TRBJ1-2	once	-	TRBV7-9	CASSPVGGANYGYTF	TGTGCCAGCAGCCCCGTGGGGGGGGCGAATTATGGCTACACCTTC
TRBJ1-6	-	-	TRBV15	CATSRDSSPLHF	TGTGCCACCAGCAGAGATAGCTCACCCCTCCACTTT
TRBJ1-3	few	-	TRBV5-4	CASSLNSENTIYF	TGTGCCAGCAGCTTGAACAGTGAAAACACCATATATTTT
TRBJ1-2	-	-	TRBV29-1	CSVPHFNYGYTF	TGCAGCGTTCCCCACTTTAACTATGGCTACACCTTC
TRBJ2-1	-	TRBD2	TRBV27	CASRGLAGTNEQFF	TGTGCCAGCAGAGGACTAGCGGGGACCAATGAGCAGTTCTTC
TRBJ1-2	-	-	TRBV19	CASSISGLGPNSYGYTF	TGTGCCAGTAGTATTAGCGGTCTTGGGCCGAACTCCTATGGCTACACCTTC
TRBJ2-7	-	-	TRBV5-1	CASSLEPGSSYEQYF	TGCGCCAGCAGCTTGGAACCTGGGAGCTCCTACGAGCAGTACTTC
TRBJ2-1	-	TRBD2	TRBV12-5	CASKREGGLNEQFF	TGTGCTAGCAAGCGGGAGGGTGGGCTCAATGAGCAGTTCTTC
TRBJ2-7	-	TRBD2	TRBV3-1/TRBV3-2	CASSQETSVFDEQYF	TGTGCCAGCAGCCAAGAGACTAGCGTTTTTGACGAGCAGTACTTC
TRBJ2-7	-	TRBD2	TRBV7-2	CASSLALREGPYEQYF	TGTGCCAGCAGCTTAGCCCTGCGGGAGGGTCCCTACGAGCAGTACTTC
TRBJ2-3	few	TRBD2	TRBV7-2	CASSAGTSGRGGLLYTQYF	TGTGCCAGCAGCGCCGGGACTAGCGGGAGAGGCGGGTTGTTATATACGCAGTATTTT
TRBJ2-1	-	TRBD2	TRBV13	CASKRREFYNEQFF	TGTGCCAGCAAACGGCGGGAGTTCTACAATGAGCAGTTCTTC
TRBJ2-1	-	TRBD1	TRBV30	CAWDRGRNEQFF	TGTGCCTGGGACAGGGGGCGGAATGAGCAGTTCTTC
TRBJ2-7	-	TRBD2	TRBV6-2/TRBV6-3	CASSYGSSGSLGEQYF	TGTGCCAGCAGTTACGGGTCCAGCGGGAGTTTGGGCGAGCAGTACTTC
TRBJ1-5	-	-	TRBV2	CASRLGGGNQPQHF	TGTGCCAGCCGTCTTGGCGGGGGCAATCAGCCCCAGCATTTT
TRBJ2-5	-	TRBD1	TRBV27	CASSGTGGTQETQYF	TGTGCCAGCAGCGGGACAGGGGGAACTCAAGAGACCCAGTACTTC
TRBJ2-3	-	TRBD1	TRBV9	CASSRRQGPGDTQYF	TGTGCCAGCAGCCGTCGACAGGGCCCTGGAGATACGCAGTATTTT
TRBJ1-5	-	TRBD1	TRBV7-2	CASGRQGARQPQHF	TGTGCCAGCGGCCGGCAGGGGGCTCGACAGCCCCAGCATTTT
TRBJ2-1	-	TRBD2	TRBV27	CASRQAPSGQSYNEQFF	TGTGCCAGCAGGCAAGCCCCTAGCGGGCAATCCTACAATGAGCAGTTCTTC
TRBJ2-3	-	TRBD2	TRBV25-1	CASSLTSASTDTQYF	TGTGCCAGCAGCCTGACTAGCGCAAGCACAGATACGCAGTATTTT
TRBJ2-7	-	-	TRBV18	CASSLGQNYEQYF	TGTGCCAGCTCACTAGGACAGAACTACGAGCAGTACTTC
TRBJ2-5	-	-	TRBV9	CASSRGGNQETQYF	TGTGCCAGCAGCCGAGGGGGAAACCAAGAGACCCAGTACTTC
TRBJ1-6	-	TRBD1	TRBV14	CASSQEGRGTGGSPLHF	TGTGCCAGCAGCCAAGAGGGCCGGGGGACAGGAGGTTCACCCCTCCACTTT
TRBJ2-1	-	-	TRBV12-3/TRBV12-4	CASSNNIQFF	TGTGCCAGCAGCAACAACATCCAGTTCTTC
TRBJ1-2	-	TRBD1	TRBV5-4	CASSSGTANYGYTF	TGTGCCAGCAGCTCAGGGACAGCAAACTATGGCTACACCTTC
TRBJ2-3	-	TRBD1	TRBV5-1	CASSVQGAFGEDTQYF	TGCGCCAGCAGCGTCCAGGGGGCATTCGGCGAAGATACGCAGTATTTT
TRBJ2-1	once	-	TRBV14	CASSQYYHNEQFF	TGTGCCAGCAGCCAATACTACCACAATGAGCAGTTCTTC
TRBJ2-1	-	TRBD2	TRBV5-1	CASSFGLASDNEQFF	TGCGCCAGCAGCTTTGGACTAGCTTCCGACAATGAGCAGTTCTTC